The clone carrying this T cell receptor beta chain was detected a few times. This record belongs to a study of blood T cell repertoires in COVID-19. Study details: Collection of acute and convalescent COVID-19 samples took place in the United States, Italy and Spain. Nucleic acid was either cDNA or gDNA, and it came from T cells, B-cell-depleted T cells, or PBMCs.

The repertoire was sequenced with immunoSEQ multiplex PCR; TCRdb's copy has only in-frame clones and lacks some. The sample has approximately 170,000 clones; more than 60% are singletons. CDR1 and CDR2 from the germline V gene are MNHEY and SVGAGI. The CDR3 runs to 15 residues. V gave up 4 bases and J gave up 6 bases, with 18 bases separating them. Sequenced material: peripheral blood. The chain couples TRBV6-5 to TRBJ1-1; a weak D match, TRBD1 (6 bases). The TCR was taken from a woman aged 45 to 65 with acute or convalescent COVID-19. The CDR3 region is CASSLGSGGLAEAFF. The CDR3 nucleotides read TGTGCCAGCAGTTTAGGTTCGGGGGGGCTAGCTGAAGCTTTCTTT.